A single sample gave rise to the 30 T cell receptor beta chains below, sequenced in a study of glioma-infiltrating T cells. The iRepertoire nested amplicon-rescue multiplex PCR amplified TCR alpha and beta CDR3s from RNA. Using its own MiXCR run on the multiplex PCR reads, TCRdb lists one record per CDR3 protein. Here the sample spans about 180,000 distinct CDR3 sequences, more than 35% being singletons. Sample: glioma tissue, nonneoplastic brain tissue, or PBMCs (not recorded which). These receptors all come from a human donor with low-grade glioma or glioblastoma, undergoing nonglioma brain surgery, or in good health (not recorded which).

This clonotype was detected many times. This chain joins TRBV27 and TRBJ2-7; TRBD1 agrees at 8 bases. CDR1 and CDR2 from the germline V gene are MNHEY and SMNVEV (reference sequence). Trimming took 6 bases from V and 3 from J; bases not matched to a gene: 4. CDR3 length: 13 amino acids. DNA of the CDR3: TGTGCCAGCAGAGGGACAGGTCTCTACGAGCAGTACTTC. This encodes CASRGTGLYEQYF.

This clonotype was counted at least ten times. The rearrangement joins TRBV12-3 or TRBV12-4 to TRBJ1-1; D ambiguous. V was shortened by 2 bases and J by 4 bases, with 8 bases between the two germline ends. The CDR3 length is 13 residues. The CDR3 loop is CASSLTESTEAFF. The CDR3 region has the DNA TGTGCCAGCAGTTTAACGGAGAGCACTGAAGCTTTCTTT.

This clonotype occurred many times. The DNA for the CDR3 is TGTGCCAGCAGTCCAGAGTGGGGAACTAATGAAAAACTGTTTTTT. This gives the protein CASSPEWGTNEKLFF. The chain combines TRBV6-1 with TRBJ1-4; D is ambiguous. CDR1 is MNHNS and CDR2 is SASEGT in the germline V gene. Trimming stripped 5 bases from V and 1 base from J, with 11 bases between. The CDR3 has 15 amino acids.

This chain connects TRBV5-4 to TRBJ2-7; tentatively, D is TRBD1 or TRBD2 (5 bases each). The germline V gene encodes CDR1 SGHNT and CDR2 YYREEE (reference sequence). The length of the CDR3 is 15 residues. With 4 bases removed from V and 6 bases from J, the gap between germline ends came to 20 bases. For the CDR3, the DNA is TGTGCCAGCAGCCCCCCGAGACTGGGGACCTCCGAGCAGTACTTC. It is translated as CASSPPRLGTSEQYF.

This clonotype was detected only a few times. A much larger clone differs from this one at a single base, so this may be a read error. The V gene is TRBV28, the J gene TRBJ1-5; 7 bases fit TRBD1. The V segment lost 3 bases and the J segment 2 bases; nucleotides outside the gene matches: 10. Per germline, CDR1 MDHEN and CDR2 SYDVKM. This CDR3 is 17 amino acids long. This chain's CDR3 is CASSLDRRGIGNQPQHF. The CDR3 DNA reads TGTGCCAGCAGTTTGGACAGGAGAGGGATAGGCAATCAGCCCCAGCATTTT.

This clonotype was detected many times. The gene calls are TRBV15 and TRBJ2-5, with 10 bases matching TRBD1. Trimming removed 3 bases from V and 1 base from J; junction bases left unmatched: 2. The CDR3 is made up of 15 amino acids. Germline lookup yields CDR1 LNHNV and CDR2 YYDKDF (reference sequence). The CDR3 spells CATSSRDRGQETQYF. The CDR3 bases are TGTGCCACCAGCAGCCGGGACAGGGGCCAAGAGACCCAGTACTTC.

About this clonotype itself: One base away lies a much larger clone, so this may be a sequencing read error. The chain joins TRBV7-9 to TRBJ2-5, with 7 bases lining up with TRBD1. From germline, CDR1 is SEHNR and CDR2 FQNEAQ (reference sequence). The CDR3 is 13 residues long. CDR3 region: CASSWDSQEIQYF. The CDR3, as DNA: TGTGCCAGCAGCTGGGACAGTCAAGAGATCCAGTACTTC.

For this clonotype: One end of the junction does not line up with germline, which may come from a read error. DNA for the CDR3: TGTGCCAGATCACCGGGACAGGGTACAGATACGCAGTATTTT. Protein: CARSPGQGTDTQYF. V usage is TRBV18 and J usage is TRBJ2-3; TRBD1 matches at 9 bases. This CDR3 is 14 amino acids long. Germline values: CDR1 KGHSH, CDR2 LQKENI.

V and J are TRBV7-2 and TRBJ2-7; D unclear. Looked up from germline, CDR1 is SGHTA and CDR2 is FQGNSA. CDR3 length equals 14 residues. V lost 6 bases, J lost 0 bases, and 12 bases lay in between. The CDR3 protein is CASRLIPPSYEQYF. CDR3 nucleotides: TGTGCCAGCAGGTTAATTCCACCCTCCTACGAGCAGTACTTC. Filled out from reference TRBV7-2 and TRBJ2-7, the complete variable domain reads GAGVSQSPSNKVTEKGKDVELRCDPISGHTALYWYRQSLGQGLEFLIYFQGNSAPDKSGLPSDRFSAERTGGSVSTLTIQRTQQEDSAVYLCASRLIPPSYEQYFGPGTRLTVT.

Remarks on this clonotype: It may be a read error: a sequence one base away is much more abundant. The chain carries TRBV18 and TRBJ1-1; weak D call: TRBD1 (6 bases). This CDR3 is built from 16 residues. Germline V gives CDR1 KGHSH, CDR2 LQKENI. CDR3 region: CASSPRQVRGDTEALF. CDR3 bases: TGTGCCAGCTCACCCCGACAGGTTCGAGGGGACACTGAAGCTTTGTTT.

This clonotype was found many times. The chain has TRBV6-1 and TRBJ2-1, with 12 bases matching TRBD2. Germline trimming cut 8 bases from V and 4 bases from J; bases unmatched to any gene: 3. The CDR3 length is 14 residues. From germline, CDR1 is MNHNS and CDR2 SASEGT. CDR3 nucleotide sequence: TGTGCCAGCCAGACTAGCGGGGGATACAATGAGCAGTTCTTC. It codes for CASQTSGGYNEQFF.

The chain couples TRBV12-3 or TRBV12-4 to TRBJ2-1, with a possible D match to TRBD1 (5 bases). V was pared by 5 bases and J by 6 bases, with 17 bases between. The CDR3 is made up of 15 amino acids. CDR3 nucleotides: TGTGCCAGCAGTCCAGGGTTTAGTAACGCCAATGAGCAGTTCTTC. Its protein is CASSPGFSNANEQFF.

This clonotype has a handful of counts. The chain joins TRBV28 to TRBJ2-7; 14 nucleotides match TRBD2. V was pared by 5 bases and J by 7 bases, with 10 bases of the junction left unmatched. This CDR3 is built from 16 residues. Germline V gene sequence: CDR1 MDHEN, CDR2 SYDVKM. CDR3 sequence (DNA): TGTGCCAGCAGTGAGAGACTAGCGGGAGGGCCGGGTGAGCAGTACTTC. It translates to CASSERLAGGPGEQYF.

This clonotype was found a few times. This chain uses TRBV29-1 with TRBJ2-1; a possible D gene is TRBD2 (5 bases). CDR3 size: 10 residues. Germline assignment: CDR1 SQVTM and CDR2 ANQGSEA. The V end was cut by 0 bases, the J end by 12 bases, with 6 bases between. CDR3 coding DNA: TGCAGCGTTGAAGAGGGGAGGCAGTTCTTC. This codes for CSVEEGRQFF.

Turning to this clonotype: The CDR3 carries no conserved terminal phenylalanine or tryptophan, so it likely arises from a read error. The CDR3 spells CSAGVSSQNTEAFI. The CDR3 DNA reads as TGCAGTGCTGGAGTCTCTAGCCAGAACACTGAAGCTTTCATT. The V call is TRBV20-1, the J call TRBJ1-1, with D unresolved. The CDR3 is 14 amino acids. CDR1 is DFQATT and CDR2 is SNEGSKA in the germline V gene (reference sequence). Deletions cut 5 bases from V and 1 base from J, with 14 bases between.

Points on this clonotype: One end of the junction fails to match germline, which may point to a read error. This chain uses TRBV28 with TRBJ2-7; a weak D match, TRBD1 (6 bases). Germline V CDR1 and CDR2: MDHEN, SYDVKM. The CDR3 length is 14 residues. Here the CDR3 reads CSSSFGQPPYEQYF. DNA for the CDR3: TGTTCCAGCAGTTTTGGACAGCCTCCCTACGAGCAGTACTTC.

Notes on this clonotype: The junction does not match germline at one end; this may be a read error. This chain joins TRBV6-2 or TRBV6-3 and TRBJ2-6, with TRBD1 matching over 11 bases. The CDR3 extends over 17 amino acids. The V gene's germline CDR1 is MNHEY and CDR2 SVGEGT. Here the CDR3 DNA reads TGTGCCAGCAGGGACAGGGGGCGTACGTTTGGGGCCAACGTGCTGACTTTC. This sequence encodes CASRDRGRTFGANVLTF.

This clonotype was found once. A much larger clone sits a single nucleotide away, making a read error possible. CDR3 in amino acids: CASILDSSTDTQYF. The CDR3 DNA reads TGTGCCAGCATCTTAGACTCTAGCACAGATACGCAGTATTTT. This sequence joins TRBV7-6 and TRBJ2-3; no firm D call. The CDR3 has 14 residues. Per the germline V gene, CDR1 is SGHVS and CDR2 is FNYEAQ.

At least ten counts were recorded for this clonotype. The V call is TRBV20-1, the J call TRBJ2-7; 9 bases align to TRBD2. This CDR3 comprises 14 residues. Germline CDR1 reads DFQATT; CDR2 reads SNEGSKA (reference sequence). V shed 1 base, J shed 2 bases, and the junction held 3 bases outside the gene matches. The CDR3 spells CSARGASGAYEQYF. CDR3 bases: TGCAGTGCTAGAGGGGCTAGCGGGGCCTACGAGCAGTACTTC.

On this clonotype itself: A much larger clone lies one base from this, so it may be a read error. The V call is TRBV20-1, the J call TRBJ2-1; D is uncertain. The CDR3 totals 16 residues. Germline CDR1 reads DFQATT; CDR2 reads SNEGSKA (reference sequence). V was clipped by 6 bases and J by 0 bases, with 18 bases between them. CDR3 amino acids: CSASQARAYSYNEQFF. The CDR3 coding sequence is TGCAGTGCCTCCCAGGCTAGGGCGTACTCCTACAATGAGCAGTTCTTC.

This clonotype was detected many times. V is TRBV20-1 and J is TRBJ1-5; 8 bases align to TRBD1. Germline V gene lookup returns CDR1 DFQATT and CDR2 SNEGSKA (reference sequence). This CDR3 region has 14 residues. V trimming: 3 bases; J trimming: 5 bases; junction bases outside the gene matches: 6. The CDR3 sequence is CSARVQGVDQPQHF. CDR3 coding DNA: TGCAGTGCTAGGGTACAGGGGGTAGATCAGCCCCAGCATTTT.

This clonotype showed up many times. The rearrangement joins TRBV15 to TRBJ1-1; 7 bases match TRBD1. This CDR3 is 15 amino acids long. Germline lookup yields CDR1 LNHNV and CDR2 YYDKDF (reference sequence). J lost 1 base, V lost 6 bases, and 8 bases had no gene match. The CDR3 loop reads CATSMGQIPNTEAFF. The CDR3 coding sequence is TGTGCCACCAGTATGGGACAGATCCCGAACACTGAAGCTTTCTTT.

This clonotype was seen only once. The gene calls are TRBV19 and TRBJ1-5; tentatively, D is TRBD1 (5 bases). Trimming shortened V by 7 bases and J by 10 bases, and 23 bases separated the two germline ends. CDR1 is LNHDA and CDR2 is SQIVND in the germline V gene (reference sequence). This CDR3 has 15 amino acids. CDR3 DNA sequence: TGTGCCAGTATTTCCGAGGGGAGCTACAATCTACCCCAGCATTTT. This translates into CASISEGSYNLPQHF.

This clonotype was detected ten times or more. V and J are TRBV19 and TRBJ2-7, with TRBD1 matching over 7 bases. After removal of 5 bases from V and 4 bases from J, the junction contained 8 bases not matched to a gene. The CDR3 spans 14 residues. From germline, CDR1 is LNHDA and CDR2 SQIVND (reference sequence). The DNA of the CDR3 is TGTGCCAGTAGTTACGACAGGGAAGGGTACGAGCAGTACTTC. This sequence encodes CASSYDREGYEQYF.

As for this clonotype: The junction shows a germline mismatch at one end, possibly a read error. The CDR3 DNA sequence: TGTGCCAGCAGCCTAGGGGGCGCTGGGTTCAACGAGAAGTACTTC. As protein: CASSLGGAGFNEKYF. The chain links TRBV7-3 to TRBJ2-7, with 7 bases lining up with TRBD1. This CDR3 spans 15 amino acids. Germline CDR1 SGHTA, CDR2 FQGTGA.

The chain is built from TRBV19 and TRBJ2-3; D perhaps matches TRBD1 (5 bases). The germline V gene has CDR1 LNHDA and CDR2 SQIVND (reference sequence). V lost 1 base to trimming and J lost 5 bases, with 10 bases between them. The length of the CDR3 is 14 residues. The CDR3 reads CASSIGSTGDTQYF. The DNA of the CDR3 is TGTGCCAGTAGTATAGGGTCTACAGGAGATACGCAGTATTTT.

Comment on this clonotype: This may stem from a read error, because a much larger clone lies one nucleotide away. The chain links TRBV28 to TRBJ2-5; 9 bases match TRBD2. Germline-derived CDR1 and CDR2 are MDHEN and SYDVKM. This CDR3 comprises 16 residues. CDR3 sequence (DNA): TGTGCCAGCAGTTTGCGACTAGCGGTTTTACAAGAGACCCAGTGCTTC. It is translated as CASSLRLAVLQETQCF.

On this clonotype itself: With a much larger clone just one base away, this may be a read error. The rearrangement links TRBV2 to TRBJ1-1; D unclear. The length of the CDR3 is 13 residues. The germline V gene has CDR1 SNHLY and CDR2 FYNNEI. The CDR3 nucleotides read TGTGCCAGCTCCGCCGGACCGAACACTGAAGCTTTATTT. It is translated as CASSAGPNTEALF. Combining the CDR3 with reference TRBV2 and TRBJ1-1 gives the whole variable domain EPEVTQTPSHQVTQMGQEVILRCVPISNHLYFYWYRQILGQKVEFLVSFYNNEISEKSEIFDDQFSVERPDGSNFTLKIRSTKLEDSAMYFCASSAGPNTEALFGQGTRLTVV.

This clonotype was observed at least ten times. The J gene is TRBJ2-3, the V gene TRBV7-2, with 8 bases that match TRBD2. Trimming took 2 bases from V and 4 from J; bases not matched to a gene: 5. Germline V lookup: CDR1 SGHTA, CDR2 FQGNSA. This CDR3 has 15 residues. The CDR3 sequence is CASSLPGGPPDTQYF. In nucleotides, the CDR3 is TGTGCCAGCAGCTTACCGGGAGGGCCCCCAGATACGCAGTATTTT.

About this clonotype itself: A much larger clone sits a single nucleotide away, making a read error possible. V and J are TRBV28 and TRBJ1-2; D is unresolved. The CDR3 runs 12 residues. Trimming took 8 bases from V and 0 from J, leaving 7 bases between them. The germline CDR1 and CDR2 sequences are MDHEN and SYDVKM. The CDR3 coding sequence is TGTGCCAGCCTAAGGCCTAACTATGGCTACACCTTC. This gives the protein CASLRPNYGYTF.